The 19 T cell receptor beta chains reported below all come from one sample, sequenced in a study of blood T cell repertoires in COVID-19. The method was immunoSEQ multiplex PCR; TCRdb's version includes in-frame clones alone and lacks a portion of them. The table records some 330,000 clones, roughly four fifths of them present only once. The specimen sequenced was PBMCs or T cells enriched from blood (not recorded which). The receptors were gathered from a woman aged 45-65 years who had recovered from COVID-19.

The chain recombines TRBV7-2 with TRBJ2-1, with 8 positions matching TRBD2. Germline CDR1 is SGHTA and CDR2 is FQGNSA. CDR3 size: 15 residues. Trimming removed 4 bases from V and 9 bases from J; junction bases left unmatched: 11. CDR3 in DNA: TGTGCCAGCAGCTCGGGGGGGCCGAGGATAGCTGAGCAGTTCTTC. It is translated as CASSSGGPRIAEQFF.

V gene TRBV5-4 combines with J gene TRBJ2-5; 11 bases fit TRBD1. The V gene's germline CDR1 is SGHNT and CDR2 YYREEE (reference sequence). The CDR3 is made up of 15 amino acids. Trimming removed 4 bases from V and 5 bases from J; junction bases left unmatched: 7. CDR3 coding DNA: TGTGCCAGCAGCACCGGACAGGGGGCCGATGAGACCCAGTACTTC. It translates to CASSTGQGADETQYF.

The chain has TRBV13 and TRBJ2-1; 11 bases are a match to TRBD2. The germline CDR1 and CDR2 sequences are PRHDT and FYEKMQ (reference sequence). V gave up 5 bases and J gave up 7 bases; unmatched junction bases: 13. CDR3 length equals 17 residues. The CDR3 here is CASSPRLAGFLSNEQFF. In nucleotides, the CDR3 is TGTGCCAGCAGCCCGCGACTAGCGGGATTTTTAAGTAATGAGCAGTTCTTC.

This clone was counted a single time. The CDR3 DNA follows: TGTGCCAGCAGTTACTCCGGTGGGCGCTCTGGAAACACCATATATTTT. Encoded protein: CASSYSGGRSGNTIYF. The chain employs TRBV6-5 and TRBJ1-3; D not resolved. V was shortened by 0 bases and J by 0 bases, with 9 bases between the two germline ends. From germline, CDR1 is MNHEY and CDR2 SVGAGI. CDR3 length: 16 amino acids.

The chain couples TRBV5-1 to TRBJ2-5, with D possibly TRBD1 on 5 matching bases. The CDR3 has 15 amino acids. The V gene's germline CDR1 is SGHRS and CDR2 YFSETQ. The V end was cut by 0 bases, the J end by 5 bases, with 14 bases between. CDR3 region: CASSLESGLWETQYF. The DNA for the CDR3 is TGCGCCAGCAGCTTGGAATCAGGGTTGTGGGAGACCCAGTACTTC.

The rearrangement links TRBV9 to TRBJ2-5; no clear D gene. V lost 3 bases and J lost 5, with 14 bases in between. Germline-derived CDR1 and CDR2 are SGDLS and YYNGEE. The CDR3 runs 14 residues. The CDR3 reads CASSGHTSSETQYF. Written as DNA, the CDR3 is TGTGCCAGCAGCGGACACACCTCCAGTGAGACCCAGTACTTC.

This clone was seen only once. The chain recombines TRBV4-1 with TRBJ2-2; possible D gene TRBD1, 5 bases. Trimming removed 4 bases at V and 6 bases at J, with 15 bases between. In germline, CDR1 is MGHRA, CDR2 YSYEKL. The CDR3 covers 15 residues. Here the CDR3 DNA reads TGCGCCAGCAGCCCCGCCTCTCAGGGCGCCGGGGAGCTGTTTTTT. Translated: CASSPASQGAGELFF.

The chain uses TRBV27 and TRBJ1-2; D remains unclear. The V gene's germline CDR1 is MNHEY and CDR2 SMNVEV (reference sequence). Trimming took off 6 bases at V and 0 bases at J, with 14 bases between the two ends. This CDR3 region has 15 residues. In DNA, the CDR3 is TGTGCCAGCAGGGCGACACCGAACCCTAACTATGGCTACACCTTC. It translates to CASRATPNPNYGYTF.

The chain has TRBV7-2 and TRBJ2-2, with D possibly being TRBD1 (5 bases). Trimming stripped 2 bases from V and 5 bases from J, with 12 bases between. The CDR3 spans 15 residues. Germline values: CDR1 SGHTA, CDR2 FQGNSA. The CDR3: CASSLNSGRTGELFF. The CDR3, as DNA: TGTGCCAGCAGCTTAAATTCAGGGCGAACCGGGGAGCTGTTTTTT.

This rearrangement joins TRBV3-1 (or the pseudogene TRBV3-2) to TRBJ1-6; weak D call: TRBD1 (6 bases). Trimming took off 4 bases at V and 10 bases at J, with 17 bases between the two ends. Germline CDR1 reads LGHDT; CDR2 reads YNNKEL (reference sequence). The CDR3 length is 15 residues. As DNA, the CDR3 is TGTGCCAGCAGCCCCTGGGACACTCTCCGGTCACCCCTCCACTTT. Translated, it gives CASSPWDTLRSPLHF.

This sequence joins TRBV19 and TRBJ2-3; weak D call: TRBD1 (6 bases). The length of the CDR3 is 13 residues. Germline V gives CDR1 LNHDA, CDR2 SQIVND (reference sequence). Trimming took 7 bases from V and 3 from J, leaving 11 bases between them. The CDR3 DNA sequence: TGTGCCAGTATGGAACAGGGAACAGATACGCAGTATTTT. Its protein is CASMEQGTDTQYF. Using reference TRBV19 and TRBJ2-3 for the parts outside the CDR3, the full variable domain is DGGITQSPKYLFRKEGQNVTLSCEQNLNHDAMYWYRQDPGQGLRLIYYSQIVNDFQKGDIAEGYSVSREKKESFPLTVTSAQKNPTAFYLCASMEQGTDTQYFGPGTRLTVL.

This rearrangement joins TRBV7-2 to TRBJ2-7; 9 nucleotides align to TRBD2. Trimming took 5 bases from V and 3 from J; bases not matched to a gene: 8. CDR3 length equals 15 residues. Germline loops: CDR1 SGHTA, CDR2 FQGNSA. The CDR3 reads CASSPRGGGSYEQYF. Here the CDR3 DNA reads TGTGCCAGCAGCCCCCGCGGGGGGGGTAGCTACGAGCAGTACTTC.

V usage is TRBV11-1 and J usage is TRBJ2-1; TRBD1 matches 10 bases. From germline, CDR1 is SGHAT and CDR2 FQDESV (reference sequence). V lost 5 bases and J lost 9; bases outside the gene matches: 4. CDR3 size: 13 residues. CDR3: CASSLDRGGEQFF. The CDR3 region has the DNA TGTGCCAGCAGCCTGGACAGGGGGGGTGAGCAGTTCTTC.

This chain joins TRBV6-1 and TRBJ2-5; D is undetermined. This CDR3 is 14 amino acids long. From germline, CDR1 is MNHNS and CDR2 SASEGT. Trimming removed 3 bases at V and 7 bases at J, with 15 bases between. For the CDR3, the DNA is TGTGCCAGCAGTGATACCCAAGTTTCGGGGACCCAGTACTTC. Translating it yields CASSDTQVSGTQYF.

The CDR3 nucleotides read TGTGCCAGCAGCTTGCCCCGACAGGGAACCTATGGCTACACCTTC. This sequence encodes CASSLPRQGTYGYTF. The chain couples TRBV5-5 to TRBJ1-2, with 7 bases fitting TRBD1. From germline, CDR1 is SGHKS and CDR2 YYEKEE (reference sequence). Unmatched junction bases numbered 7, after V lost 1 base and J lost 4 bases. This CDR3 contains 15 residues.

As to this clone: Other DNA sequences in this sample translate to the same CDR3. The V gene is TRBV9, the J gene TRBJ2-3, with D maybe TRBD1 (6 bases). V dropped 0 bases and J dropped 1 base, with 9 bases sitting between them. Germline V lookup: CDR1 SGDLS, CDR2 YYNGEE. This CDR3 contains 15 residues. CDR3 residues: CASSVAAGGTDTQYF. In DNA, the CDR3 is TGTGCCAGCAGCGTAGCGGCAGGGGGCACAGATACGCAGTATTTT.

The CDR3 is CASSLSGGTRAGELFF. CDR3 coding DNA: TGTGCCAGCAGCTTATCAGGGGGGACACGGGCCGGGGAGCTGTTTTTT. The genes are TRBV7-9 and TRBJ2-2; maybe TRBD1 (7 bases). The germline CDR1 and CDR2 sequences are SEHNR and FQNEAQ (reference sequence). This CDR3 is 16 amino acids long. V gave up 2 bases and J gave up 6 bases, with 16 bases separating them. The full variable domain, completed using reference TRBV7-9 and TRBJ2-2, is DTGVSQNPRHKITKRGQNVTFRCDPISEHNRLYWYRQTLGQGPEFLTYFQNEAQLEKSRLLSDRFSAERPKGSFSTLEIQRTEQGDSAMYLCASSLSGGTRAGELFFGEGSRLTVL.

The chain links TRBV5-6 to TRBJ1-2, with TRBD1 matching 10 bases. The CDR3 contains 16 residues. The germline V gene has CDR1 SGHDT and CDR2 YYEEEE. V lost 5 bases and J lost 7; bases outside the gene matches: 14. In nucleotides, the CDR3 is TGTGCCAGCAGTCCCTCGGGGACAGGGGTCCTTTCTGGCTACACCTTC. It yields the protein CASSPSGTGVLSGYTF. The entire variable domain, with the rest obtained from reference TRBV5-6 and TRBJ1-2, is as follows: DAGVTQSPTHLIKTRGQQVTLRCSPKSGHDTVSWYQQALGQGPQFIFQYYEEEERQRGNFPDRFSGHQFPNYSSELNVNALLLGDSALYLCASSPSGTGVLSGYTFGSGTRLTVV.

The chain employs TRBV11-3 and TRBJ1-4; TRBD1 matches 9 bases. CDR3 length: 16 residues. V shed 5 bases, J shed 7 bases, and the junction held 11 bases outside the gene matches. The germline gives CDR1 SGHNT, CDR2 YENEEA. CDR3 amino acids: CASSPQGQGSGEKLFF. Written as DNA, the CDR3 is TGTGCCAGCAGCCCCCAGGGACAGGGATCTGGTGAAAAACTGTTTTTT. Combining the CDR3 with reference TRBV11-3 and TRBJ1-4 gives the whole variable domain EAGVVQSPRYKIIEKKQPVAFWCNPISGHNTLYWYLQNLGQGPELLIRYENEEAVDDSQLPKDRFSAERLKGVDSTLKIQPAELGDSAVYLCASSPQGQGSGEKLFFGSGTQLSVL.